Sequencing of this T cell receptor (beta chain) was carried out in a study of cytomegalovirus exposure and HLA in healthy donors. The study ran its PCR with 60 Vbeta and 13 Jbeta primers. This table comes from immunoSEQ multiplex PCR, and its TCRdb copy is limited to in-frame clones, with some not included. The repertoire shows 100,000 to 150,000 clones; the top ten hold around 1.6%. Of note for this clone: Its antigen is unidentified.

Findings and caveats of the study: Upon later analysis, HLA-associated TCR beta chains proved more clonally expanded than other, equally common chains. Altogether, some 170 TCR beta chains were recorded as cytomegalovirus-associated.

Material: PBMCs. This TCR was recovered from a middle-aged woman in good health and CMV-seropositive.

The CDR3 nucleotides read TGCGCCAGCAGCTTGGCCGTCGTGGGAGGGCGCTTCCACGAGCAGTACTTC. Encoded protein: CASSLAVVGGRFHEQYF. This chain uses TRBV5-1 with TRBJ2-7; 7 nucleotides match TRBD2. CDR3 length equals 17 residues. The V gene end was trimmed by 0 bases and the J gene end by 5 bases; junction bases not matched to a gene: 14. In germline, CDR1 is SGHRS, CDR2 YFSETQ.